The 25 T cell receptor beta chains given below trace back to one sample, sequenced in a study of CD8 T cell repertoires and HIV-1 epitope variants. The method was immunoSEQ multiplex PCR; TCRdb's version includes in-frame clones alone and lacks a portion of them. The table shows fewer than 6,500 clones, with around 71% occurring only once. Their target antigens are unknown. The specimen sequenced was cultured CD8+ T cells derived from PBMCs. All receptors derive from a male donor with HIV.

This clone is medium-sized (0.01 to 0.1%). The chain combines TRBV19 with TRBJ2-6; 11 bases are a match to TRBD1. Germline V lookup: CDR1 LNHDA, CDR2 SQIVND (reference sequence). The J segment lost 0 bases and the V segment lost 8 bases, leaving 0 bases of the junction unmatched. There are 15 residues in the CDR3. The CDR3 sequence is CASGTGGSGANVLTF. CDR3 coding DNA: TGTGCCAGTGGGACAGGGGGCTCTGGGGCCAACGTCCTGACTTTC.

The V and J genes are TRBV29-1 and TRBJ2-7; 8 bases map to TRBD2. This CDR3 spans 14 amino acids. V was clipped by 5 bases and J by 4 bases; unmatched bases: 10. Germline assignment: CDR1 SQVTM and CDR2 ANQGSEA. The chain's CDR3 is CSVKKGGGSYEQYF. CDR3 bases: TGCAGCGTTAAAAAAGGCGGGGGGTCGTACGAGCAGTACTTC.

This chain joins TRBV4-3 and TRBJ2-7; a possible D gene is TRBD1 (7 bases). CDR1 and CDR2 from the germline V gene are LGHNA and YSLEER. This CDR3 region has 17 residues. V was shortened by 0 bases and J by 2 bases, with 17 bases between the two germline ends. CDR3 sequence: CASSQDSVRGTAYEQYF. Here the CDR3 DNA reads TGCGCCAGCAGCCAAGATTCGGTCCGGGGGACAGCCTACGAGCAGTACTTC.

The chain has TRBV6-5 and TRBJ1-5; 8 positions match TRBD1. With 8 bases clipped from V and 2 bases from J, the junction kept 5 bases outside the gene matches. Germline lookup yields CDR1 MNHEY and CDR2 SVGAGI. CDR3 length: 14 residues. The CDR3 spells CASGSGGGNQPQHF. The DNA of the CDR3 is TGTGCCAGCGGCTCAGGGGGCGGCAATCAGCCCCAGCATTTT.

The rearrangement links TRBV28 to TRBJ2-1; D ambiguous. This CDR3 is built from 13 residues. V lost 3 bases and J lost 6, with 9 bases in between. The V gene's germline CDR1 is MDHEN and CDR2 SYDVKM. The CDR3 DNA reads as TGTGCCAGCAGTTTTTCACAAGGCAATGAGCAGTTCTTC. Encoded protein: CASSFSQGNEQFF.

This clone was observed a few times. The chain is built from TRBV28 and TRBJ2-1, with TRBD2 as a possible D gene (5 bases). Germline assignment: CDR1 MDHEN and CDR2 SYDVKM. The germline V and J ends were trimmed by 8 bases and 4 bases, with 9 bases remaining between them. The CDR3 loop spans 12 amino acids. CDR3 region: CASLTGYNEQFF. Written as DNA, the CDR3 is TGTGCCAGCCTAACGGGATACAATGAGCAGTTCTTC.

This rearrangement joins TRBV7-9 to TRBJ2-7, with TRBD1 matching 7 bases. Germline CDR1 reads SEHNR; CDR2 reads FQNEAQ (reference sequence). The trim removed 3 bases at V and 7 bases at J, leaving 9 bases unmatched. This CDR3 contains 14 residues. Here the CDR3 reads CASSLGQYLREQYF. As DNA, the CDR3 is TGTGCCAGCAGCTTGGGACAGTACCTTCGTGAGCAGTACTTC.

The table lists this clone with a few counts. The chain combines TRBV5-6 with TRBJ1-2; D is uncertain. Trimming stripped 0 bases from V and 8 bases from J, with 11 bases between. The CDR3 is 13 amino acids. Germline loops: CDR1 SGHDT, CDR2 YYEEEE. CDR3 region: CASSLGAGRGYTF. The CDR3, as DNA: TGTGCCAGCAGCTTGGGGGCAGGCCGGGGCTACACCTTC.

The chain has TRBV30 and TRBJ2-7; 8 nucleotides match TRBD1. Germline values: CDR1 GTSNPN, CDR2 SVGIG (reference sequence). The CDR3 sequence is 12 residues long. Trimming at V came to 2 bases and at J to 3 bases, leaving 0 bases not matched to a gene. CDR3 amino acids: CAWSTGGYEQYF. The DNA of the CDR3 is TGTGCCTGGAGTACAGGGGGCTACGAGCAGTACTTC.

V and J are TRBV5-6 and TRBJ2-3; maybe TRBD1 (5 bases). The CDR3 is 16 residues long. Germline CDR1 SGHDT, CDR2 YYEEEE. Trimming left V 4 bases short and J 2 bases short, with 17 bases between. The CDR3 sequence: CASSPTQTEVTDTQYF. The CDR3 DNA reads TGTGCCAGCAGCCCTACCCAGACAGAAGTCACAGATACGCAGTATTTT.

Written as DNA, the CDR3 is TGTGCCAGCAGCTGGGGGATGACTTCAAACACGTACGAGCAGTACTTC. Encoded protein: CASSWGMTSNTYEQYF. The chain combines TRBV5-4 with TRBJ2-7, with D perhaps matching TRBD1 or TRBD2 (5 bases each). The CDR3 extends over 16 amino acids. CDR1 is SGHNT, CDR2 YYREEE, per germline (reference sequence). Trimming stripped 3 bases from V and 4 bases from J, with 20 bases between.

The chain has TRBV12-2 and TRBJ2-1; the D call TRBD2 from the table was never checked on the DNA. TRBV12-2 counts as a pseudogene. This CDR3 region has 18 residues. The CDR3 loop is CASRLGCGRLSSYNEQFF. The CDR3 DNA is TGTGCAAGTCGCTTAGGGTGCGGGAGGCTTAGCTCCTACAATGAGCAGTTCTTC.

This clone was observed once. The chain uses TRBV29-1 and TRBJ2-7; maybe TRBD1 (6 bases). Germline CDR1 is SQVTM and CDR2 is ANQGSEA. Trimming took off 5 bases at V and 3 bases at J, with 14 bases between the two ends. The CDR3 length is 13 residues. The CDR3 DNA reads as TGCAGCGTTAGGCCGACAGGTTTCTACGAGCAGTACTTC. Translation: CSVRPTGFYEQYF.

In DNA form, the CDR3 reads TGTGCCAGCAGTGAAGCATTTAAGAACAGGATAGTTTCGAACACTGAAGCTTTCTTT. Protein sequence: CASSEAFKNRIVSNTEAFF. The chain is built from TRBV6-1 and TRBJ1-1; perhaps TRBD1 as D (5 bases). V lost 0 bases, J lost 1 base, and 21 bases lay in between. Germline V lookup: CDR1 MNHNS, CDR2 SASEGT. The CDR3 extends over 19 amino acids.

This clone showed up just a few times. In nucleotides, the CDR3 is TGTGCCAGCAGCTTAGAGTTGGCAGGGATTCACGAAAAACTGTTTTTT. This encodes CASSLELAGIHEKLFF. The J gene is TRBJ1-4, the V gene TRBV11-2; the D gene is possibly TRBD1 (5 bases). The CDR3 runs 16 residues. Germline CDR1 is SGHAT and CDR2 is FQNNGV. V lost 0 bases to trimming and J lost 8 bases, with 16 bases between them. The entire variable domain, with the rest obtained from reference TRBV11-2 and TRBJ1-4, is as follows: EAGVAQSPRYKIIEKRQSVAFWCNPISGHATLYWYQQILGQGPKLLIQFQNNGVVDDSQLPKDRFSAERLKGVDSTLKIQPAKLEDSAVYLCASSLELAGIHEKLFFGSGTQLSVL.

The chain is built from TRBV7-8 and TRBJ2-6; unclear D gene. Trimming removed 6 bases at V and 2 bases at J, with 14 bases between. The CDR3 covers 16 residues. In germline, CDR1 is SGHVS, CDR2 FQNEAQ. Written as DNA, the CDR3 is TGTGCCAGCAGTGCCGAAGACAAGGCTGGGGCCAACGTCCTGACTTTC. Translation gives CASSAEDKAGANVLTF.

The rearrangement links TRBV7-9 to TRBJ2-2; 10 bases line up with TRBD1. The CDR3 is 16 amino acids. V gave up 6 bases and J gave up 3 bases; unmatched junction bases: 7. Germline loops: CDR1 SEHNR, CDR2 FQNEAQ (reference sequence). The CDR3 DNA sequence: TGTGCCAGCAGAAAGCCCGGGACAGGGGACACCGGGGAGCTGTTTTTT. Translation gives CASRKPGTGDTGELFF.

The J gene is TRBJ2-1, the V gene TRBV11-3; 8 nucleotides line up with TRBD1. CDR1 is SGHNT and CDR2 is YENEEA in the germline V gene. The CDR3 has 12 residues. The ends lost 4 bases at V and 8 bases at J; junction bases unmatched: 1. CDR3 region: CASSSDRDEQFF. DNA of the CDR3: TGTGCCAGCAGCTCGGACAGGGATGAGCAGTTCTTC.

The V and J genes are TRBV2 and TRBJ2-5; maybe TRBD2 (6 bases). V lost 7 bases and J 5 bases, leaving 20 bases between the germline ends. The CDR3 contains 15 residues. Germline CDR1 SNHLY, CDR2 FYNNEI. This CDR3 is CASTPTGGVGETQYF. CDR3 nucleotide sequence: TGTGCCAGCACGCCGACTGGAGGGGTCGGCGAGACCCAGTACTTC.

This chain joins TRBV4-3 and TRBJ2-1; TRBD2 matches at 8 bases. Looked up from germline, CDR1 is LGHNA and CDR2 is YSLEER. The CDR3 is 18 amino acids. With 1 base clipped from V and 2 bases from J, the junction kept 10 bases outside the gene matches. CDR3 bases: TGCGCCAGCAGCCAAGCCCAGCCCGGGGGGGCTACCTACAATGAGCAGTTCTTC. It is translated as CASSQAQPGGATYNEQFF.

The CDR3, as DNA: TGTGCCTGCCCTGTTGGGGCTTCGAACACTGAAGCTTTCTTT. Translation gives CACPVGASNTEAFF. The chain links TRBV30 to TRBJ1-1; D might be TRBD1 (5 bases). V lost 6 bases and J lost 1, with 15 bases in between. Germline V lookup: CDR1 GTSNPN, CDR2 SVGIG (reference sequence). CDR3 size: 14 residues.

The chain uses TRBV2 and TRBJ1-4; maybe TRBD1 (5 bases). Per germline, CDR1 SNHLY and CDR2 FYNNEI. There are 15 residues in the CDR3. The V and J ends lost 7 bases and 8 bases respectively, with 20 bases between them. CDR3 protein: CASTERPWAGEKLFF. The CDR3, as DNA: TGTGCCAGCACCGAGAGACCCTGGGCAGGGGAAAAACTGTTTTTT.

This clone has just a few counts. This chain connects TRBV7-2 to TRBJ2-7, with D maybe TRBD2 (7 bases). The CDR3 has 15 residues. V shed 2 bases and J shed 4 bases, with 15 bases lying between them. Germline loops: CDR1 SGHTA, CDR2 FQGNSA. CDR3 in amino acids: CASSLHWGGSYEQYF. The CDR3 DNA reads TGTGCCAGCAGCTTACATTGGGGGGGCAGTTACGAGCAGTACTTC.

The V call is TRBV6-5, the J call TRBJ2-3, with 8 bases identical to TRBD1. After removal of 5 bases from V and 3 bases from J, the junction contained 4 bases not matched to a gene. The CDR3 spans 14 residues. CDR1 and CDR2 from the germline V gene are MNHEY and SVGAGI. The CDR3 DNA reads TGTGCCAGCAGTGGGACAGGCGGGACAGATACGCAGTATTTT. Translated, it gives CASSGTGGTDTQYF.

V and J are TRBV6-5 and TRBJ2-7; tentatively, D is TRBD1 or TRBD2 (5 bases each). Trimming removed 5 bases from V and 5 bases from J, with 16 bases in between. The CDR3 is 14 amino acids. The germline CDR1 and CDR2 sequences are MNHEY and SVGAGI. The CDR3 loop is CASSPGPTGNEQYF. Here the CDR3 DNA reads TGTGCCAGCAGTCCGGGACCCACCGGGAACGAGCAGTACTTC.